Below, 21 T cell receptor beta chains from the same sample are listed, as sequenced in a study of cytomegalovirus exposure and HLA in healthy donors. The study ran its PCR with 60 Vbeta and 13 Jbeta primers. Profiling relied on immunoSEQ multiplex PCR, and the TCRdb table lists in-frame clones only, not all of them. Here the sample spans approximately 110,000 clones, less than 80% being singletons. Sequencing was done on a sample of PBMCs. Receptors were obtained from a man in his fifties in good health and CMV-seronegative.

The chain links TRBV5-6 to TRBJ1-4; 7 nucleotides align to TRBD1. The junction had 7 bases not matched to a gene; V was cut back by 5 bases and J by 3 bases. The CDR3 sequence is 15 residues long. Germline loops: CDR1 SGHDT, CDR2 YYEEEE. The CDR3 sequence: CASRETGAPNEKLFF. The CDR3 region has the DNA TGTGCCAGCAGGGAAACAGGGGCGCCTAATGAAAAACTGTTTTTT.

The rearrangement joins TRBV7-2 to TRBJ1-4, with 7 bases that match TRBD1. Trimming took 5 bases from V and 5 from J; bases not matched to a gene: 8. This CDR3 has 15 residues. The germline gives CDR1 SGHTA, CDR2 FQGNSA. The CDR3 DNA reads as TGTGCCAGCAGCCCACGACAGGGAAGAAATGAAAAACTGTTTTTT. The encoded protein is CASSPRQGRNEKLFF. Drawing the rest from reference TRBV7-2 and TRBJ1-4, the complete variable domain is GAGVSQSPSNKVTEKGKDVELRCDPISGHTALYWYRQSLGQGLEFLIYFQGNSAPDKSGLPSDRFSAERTGGSVSTLTIQRTQQEDSAVYLCASSPRQGRNEKLFFGSGTQLSVL.

The J gene is TRBJ2-4, the V gene TRBV29-1; D ambiguous. The germline gives CDR1 SQVTM, CDR2 ANQGSEA. The CDR3 has 14 residues. The germline V and J ends were trimmed by 7 bases and 1 base, with 14 bases remaining between them. For the CDR3, the DNA is TGCAGCGGTAAAGATCCCTTGGCCAAAAACATTCAGTACTTC. Protein sequence: CSGKDPLAKNIQYF. The full variable domain, in which reference TRBV29-1 and TRBJ2-4 provide the parts outside the CDR3, is SAVISQKPSRDICQRGTSLTIQCQVDSQVTMMFWYRQQPGQSLTLIATANQGSEATYESGFVIDKFPISRPNLTFSTLTVSNMSPEDSSIYLCSGKDPLAKNIQYFGAGTRLSVL.

In the case of this clone: The junction does not match germline at one end; this may be a read error. The rearrangement links TRBV7-9 to TRBJ2-4; D is ambiguous. The CDR3 extends over 15 amino acids. The germline V gene has CDR1 SEHNR and CDR2 FQNEAQ (reference sequence). This CDR3 is CASSPPDSGRNTQYF. CDR3 nucleotides: TGTGCCAGCAGCCCCCCCGATTCTGGCCGAAACACTCAGTACTTC.

This chain connects TRBV4-2 to TRBJ1-2; D unresolved. Germline V gene sequence: CDR1 LGHNA, CDR2 YNFKEQ. The CDR3 extends over 15 amino acids. The V gene lost 1 base and the J gene lost 8 bases, with 17 bases spanning the gap. CDR3 bases: TGTGCCAGCAGCCAAGCATTAGAGGGTTTAATCGGCTACACCTTC. It specifies CASSQALEGLIGYTF.

This chain connects TRBV2 to TRBJ2-5; TRBD1 might be the D (5 bases). This CDR3 contains 15 residues. The V end was cut by 7 bases, the J end by 1 base, with 16 bases between. Per the germline V gene, CDR1 is SNHLY and CDR2 is FYNNEI. The CDR3 reads CASTHPTETQETQYF. The CDR3 coding sequence is TGTGCCAGCACCCACCCGACAGAAACCCAAGAGACCCAGTACTTC.

This chain uses TRBV4-1 with TRBJ2-2; 10 positions agree with TRBD1. V lost 5 bases and J lost 1; bases outside the gene matches: 7. Germline-derived CDR1 and CDR2 are MGHRA and YSYEKL. The CDR3 totals 17 residues. CDR3 sequence reads: CASSWRDRGLNTGELFF. The CDR3 DNA follows: TGCGCCAGCAGCTGGCGTGACAGGGGGCTGAACACCGGGGAGCTGTTTTTT.

CDR3 coding DNA: TGTGCCAGCAGCTTAGCTAGTTTGGCGCAGGGGGGCTACACCTTC. Its protein is CASSLASLAQGGYTF. V gene TRBV7-9 combines with J gene TRBJ1-2, with TRBD1 as a possible D gene (6 bases). Germline V gene data show CDR1 as SEHNR and CDR2 as FQNEAQ (reference sequence). V gave up 0 bases and J gave up 8 bases, with 16 bases separating them. The CDR3 has 15 residues.

This chain uses TRBV6-1 with TRBJ1-5, with D perhaps matching TRBD1 (5 bases). The CDR3 loop spans 18 amino acids. V dropped 1 base and J dropped 0 bases, with 16 bases sitting between them. CDR1 is MNHNS and CDR2 is SASEGT in the germline V gene. The chain's CDR3 is CASSEGMAGGNSNQPQHF. The CDR3 coding sequence is TGTGCCAGCAGTGAAGGGATGGCCGGGGGGAATAGCAATCAGCCCCAGCATTTT.

The chain employs TRBV5-1 and TRBJ2-7, with 10 bases identical to TRBD2. The length of the CDR3 is 14 residues. Losses at the gene ends were 7 bases for V and 5 bases for J; bases not matched to a gene: 9. CDR1 and CDR2 (germline): SGHRS, YFSETQ. The CDR3 loop is CASRPLAGGHEQYF. In DNA form, the CDR3 reads TGCGCCAGCCGCCCCTTAGCGGGGGGACACGAGCAGTACTTC.

This sequence joins TRBV27 and TRBJ1-5; D is possibly TRBD1 (5 bases). The ends were cut back, 2 bases at V and 7 bases at J, with 9 bases in the middle. Germline V gene data show CDR1 as MNHEY and CDR2 as SMNVEV (reference sequence). The CDR3 spans 13 residues. This CDR3 reads CASSLGGTQPQHF. The CDR3 nucleotides are TGTGCCAGCAGTTTAGGGGGGACCCAGCCCCAGCATTTT.

The rearrangement joins TRBV18 to TRBJ1-5, with 7 bases identical to TRBD1. The CDR3 consists of 13 residues. The trim removed 4 bases at V and 7 bases at J, leaving 4 bases unmatched. Germline CDR1 and CDR2: KGHSH and LQKENI. CDR3 DNA sequence: TGTGCCAGCTCACTTATGGGACAGCAGCCCCAGCATTTT. Translation gives CASSLMGQQPQHF.

This clone was counted only a few times. V and J are TRBV6-1 and TRBJ2-2; D not resolved. The CDR3 totals 13 residues. Germline assignment: CDR1 MNHNS and CDR2 SASEGT. Trimming stripped 3 bases from V and 3 bases from J, with 5 bases between. The CDR3, as DNA: TGTGCCAGCAGTGACCGAGACACCGGGGAGCTGTTTTTT. Amino acid sequence: CASSDRDTGELFF.

J is TRBJ1-2 and V is TRBV4-1; D is uncertain. V was pared by 3 bases and J by 5 bases, with 19 bases between. Germline CDR1 is MGHRA and CDR2 is YSYEKL. There are 16 residues in the CDR3. The CDR3 here is CASSQEPGSRKYGYTF. CDR3 sequence (DNA): TGCGCCAGCAGCCAGGAGCCCGGGTCCCGAAAATATGGCTACACCTTC.

The chain links TRBV19 to TRBJ1-2; D might be TRBD1 (6 bases). Trimming left V 6 bases short and J 2 bases short, with 16 bases between. Germline lookup yields CDR1 LNHDA and CDR2 SQIVND (reference sequence). This CDR3 has 15 amino acids. CDR3 region: CASSQWPQGNYGYTF. CDR3 coding DNA: TGTGCCAGTAGCCAATGGCCCCAGGGGAACTATGGCTACACCTTC. Full variable domain (outside the CDR3, taken from reference TRBV19 and TRBJ1-2): DGGITQSPKYLFRKEGQNVTLSCEQNLNHDAMYWYRQDPGQGLRLIYYSQIVNDFQKGDIAEGYSVSREKKESFPLTVTSAQKNPTAFYLCASSQWPQGNYGYTFGSGTRLTVV.

The chain has TRBV10-3 and TRBJ1-5; D is possibly TRBD1 (6 bases). Per germline, CDR1 ENHRY and CDR2 SYGVKD. V shed 10 bases and J shed 11 bases, with 21 bases lying between them. CDR3 length: 13 residues. The CDR3 reads CASAGTPASAQHF. The CDR3 DNA reads as TGTGCCAGCGCCGGGACACCGGCCAGCGCCCAGCATTTT.

This clone was seen only a few times. The DNA for the CDR3 is TGTGCCAGCAGCTGGGGACTAGCGGGGTCCACAGATACGCAGTATTTT. Translation: CASSWGLAGSTDTQYF. The chain is built from TRBV7-2 and TRBJ2-3; 13 bases agree with TRBD2. Trimming took 4 bases from V and 2 from J; bases not matched to a gene: 3. Germline CDR1 and CDR2: SGHTA and FQGNSA. The CDR3 sequence is 16 residues long.

The J gene is TRBJ1-5, the V gene TRBV6-4; 9 bases line up with TRBD1. Per the germline V gene, CDR1 is MRHNA and CDR2 is SNTAGT. The CDR3 is made up of 14 amino acids. The V and J ends lost 5 bases and 4 bases, in that order; junction bases with no gene match: 3. The CDR3 loop is CASSPGTGNQPQHF. CDR3 sequence (DNA): TGTGCCAGCAGTCCCGGGACAGGGAATCAGCCCCAGCATTTT.

As to this clone: Other DNA variants within this sample encode the same CDR3. The rearrangement links TRBV7-9 to TRBJ2-3, with TRBD2 matching 9 bases. CDR1 and CDR2 (germline): SEHNR, FQNEAQ (reference sequence). Unmatched junction bases numbered 10, after V lost 5 bases and J lost 4 bases. CDR3 size: 16 residues. CDR3 in DNA: TGTGCCAGCAGCCCAGAGGCGGGGGGGGCTGCAGATACGCAGTATTTT. Translation gives CASSPEAGGAADTQYF.

The chain employs TRBV5-5 and TRBJ1-4; possibly TRBD1 for D (6 bases). The CDR3 contains 15 residues. CDR1 is SGHKS, CDR2 YYEKEE, per germline (reference sequence). V was cut by 4 bases and J by 0 bases, with 10 bases left in between. The chain's CDR3 is CASSPRQATNEKLFF. The CDR3 DNA reads as TGTGCCAGCAGCCCTAGACAGGCAACTAATGAAAAACTGTTTTTT.

The gene calls are TRBV2 and TRBJ2-3; 15 bases are shared with TRBD2. The CDR3 has 17 amino acids. The J segment lost 4 bases and the V segment lost 3 bases, leaving 5 bases of the junction unmatched. Germline CDR1 is SNHLY and CDR2 is FYNNEI. CDR3: CASSEGLAGGGADTQYF. DNA of the CDR3: TGTGCCAGCAGTGAGGGACTAGCGGGGGGTGGTGCAGATACGCAGTATTTT.